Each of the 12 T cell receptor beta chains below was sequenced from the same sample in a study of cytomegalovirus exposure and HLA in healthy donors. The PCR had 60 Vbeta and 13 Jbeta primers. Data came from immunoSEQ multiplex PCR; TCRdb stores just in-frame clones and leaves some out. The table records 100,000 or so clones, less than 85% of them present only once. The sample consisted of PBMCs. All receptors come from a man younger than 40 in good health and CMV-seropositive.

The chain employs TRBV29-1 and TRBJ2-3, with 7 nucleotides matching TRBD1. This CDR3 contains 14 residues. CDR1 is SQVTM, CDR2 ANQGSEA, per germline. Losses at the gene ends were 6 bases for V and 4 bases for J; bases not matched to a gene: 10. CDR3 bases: TGCAGCGTCCGCGGGCTACAGGGGTCAGATACGCAGTATTTT. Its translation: CSVRGLQGSDTQYF.

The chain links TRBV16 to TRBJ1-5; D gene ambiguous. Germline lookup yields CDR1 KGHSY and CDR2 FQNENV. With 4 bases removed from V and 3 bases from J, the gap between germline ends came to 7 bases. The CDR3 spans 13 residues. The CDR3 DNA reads TGTGCCAGCAGCCCGACTGACAATCAGCCCCAGCATTTT. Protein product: CASSPTDNQPQHF.

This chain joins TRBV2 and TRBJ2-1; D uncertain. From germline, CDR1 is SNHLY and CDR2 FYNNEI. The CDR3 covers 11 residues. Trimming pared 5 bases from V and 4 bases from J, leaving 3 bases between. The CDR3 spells CASSPYNEQFF. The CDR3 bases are TGTGCCAGCAGTCCATACAATGAGCAGTTCTTC.

CDR3 DNA sequence: TGTGCCAGCAGTGAACAGGGTGCCCAGCCCCAGCATTTT. This codes for CASSEQGAQPQHF. The chain couples TRBV25-1 to TRBJ1-5, with TRBD1 as a possible D gene (5 bases). The CDR3 has 13 amino acids. Germline V lookup: CDR1 MGHDK, CDR2 SYGVNS. V was trimmed by 2 bases and J by 7 bases, leaving 9 bases between them.

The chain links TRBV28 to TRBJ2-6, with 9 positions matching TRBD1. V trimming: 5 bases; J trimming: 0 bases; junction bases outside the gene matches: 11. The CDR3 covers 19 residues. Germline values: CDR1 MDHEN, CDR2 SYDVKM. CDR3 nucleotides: TGTGCCAGCAGTCCGCAACCGGGACAGGGCCGCTCTGGGGCCAACGTCCTGACTTTC. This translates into CASSPQPGQGRSGANVLTF.

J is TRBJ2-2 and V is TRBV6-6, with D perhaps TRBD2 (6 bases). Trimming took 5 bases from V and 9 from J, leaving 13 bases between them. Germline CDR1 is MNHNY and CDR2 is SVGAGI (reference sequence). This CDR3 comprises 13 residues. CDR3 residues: CASSPLGGWELFF. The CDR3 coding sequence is TGTGCCAGCAGTCCCCTCGGAGGGTGGGAGCTGTTTTTT.

CDR3 coding DNA: TGTGCCAGTAGTGCTAGGATTCGGACAGGTACCTACGAGCAGTACTTC. It codes for CASSARIRTGTYEQYF. V and J are TRBV19 and TRBJ2-7; 7 nucleotides line up with TRBD1. Germline trimming cut 5 bases from V and 2 bases from J; bases unmatched to any gene: 12. Germline V gene lookup returns CDR1 LNHDA and CDR2 SQIVND (reference sequence). The CDR3 covers 16 residues.

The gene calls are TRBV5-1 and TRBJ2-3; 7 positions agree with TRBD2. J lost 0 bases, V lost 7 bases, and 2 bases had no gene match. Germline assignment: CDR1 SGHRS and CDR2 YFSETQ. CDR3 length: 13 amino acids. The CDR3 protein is CASAGVSTDTQYF. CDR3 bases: TGCGCCAGCGCGGGGGTCAGCACAGATACGCAGTATTTT.

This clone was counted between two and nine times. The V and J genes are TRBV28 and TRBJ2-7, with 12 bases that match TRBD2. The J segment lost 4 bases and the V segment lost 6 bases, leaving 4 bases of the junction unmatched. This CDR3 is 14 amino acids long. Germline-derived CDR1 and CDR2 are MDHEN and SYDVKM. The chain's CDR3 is CASSPGLAGYEQYF. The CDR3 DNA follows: TGTGCCAGCAGCCCGGGACTAGCGGGTTACGAGCAGTACTTC.

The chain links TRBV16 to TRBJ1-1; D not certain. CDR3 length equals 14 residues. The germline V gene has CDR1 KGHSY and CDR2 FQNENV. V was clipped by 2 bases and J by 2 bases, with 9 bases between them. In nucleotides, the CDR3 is TGTGCCAGCAGCCAACGGAGAACTAACACTGAAGCTTTCTTT. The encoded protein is CASSQRRTNTEAFF.

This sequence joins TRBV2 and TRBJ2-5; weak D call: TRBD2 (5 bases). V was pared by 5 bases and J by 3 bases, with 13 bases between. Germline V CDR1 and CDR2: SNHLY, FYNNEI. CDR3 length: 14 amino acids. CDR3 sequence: CASSPTGVKETQYF. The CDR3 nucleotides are TGTGCCAGCAGTCCCACCGGGGTTAAAGAGACCCAGTACTTC.

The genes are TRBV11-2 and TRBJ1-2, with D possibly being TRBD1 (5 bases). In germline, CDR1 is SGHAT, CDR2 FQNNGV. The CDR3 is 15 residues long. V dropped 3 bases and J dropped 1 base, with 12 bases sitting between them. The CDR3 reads CASSFGGGFNYGYTF. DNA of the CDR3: TGTGCCAGCAGCTTTGGGGGGGGATTTAACTATGGCTACACCTTC.